The present entry profiles one TCR beta chain with its context. This entry belongs to a study of patients and donors after allogeneic stem cell transplantation. TCRdb recomputed calls from the RT-PCR reads with MiXCR, one row per CDR3 protein. The repertoire holds approximately 21,000 distinct CDR3 sequences, with around 29% as singletons. Trimming removed 6 bases at V and 10 bases at J, with 21 bases between. The CDR3 sequence is 14 residues long. Germline CDR1 and CDR2: MDHEN and SYDVKM. Sequenced sample: blood, either unsorted or a sorted T cell fraction (not recorded which). This receptor was obtained from a human donor who was either an allogeneic HSCT recipient or a stem cell or donor lymphocyte infusion donor (not recorded which). It is not recorded whose cells these are; they may come from a transplant donor. This sequence joins TRBV28 and TRBJ1-1; D not resolved. The CDR3 nucleotides read TGTGCCAGCAGAAGTACGGGGTCCCATATAGGAGCTTTCTTT. Its translation: CASRSTGSHIGAFF.